A single sample gave rise to the 29 T cell receptor beta chains below, sequenced in a study of tumor and adjacent non-tumor tissue in lung cancer. The library came from three nested PCR rounds adapted from ARM-PCR protocols. TCRdb ran MiXCR on the multiplex PCR reads and lists one entry per CDR3 protein. This sample has approximately 110,000 distinct CDR3 sequences, with roughly two thirds found just once. The template was RNA from unsorted bulk tissue. More than 3 cm separated this lung sample from the edge of the tumor. Sequencing was performed on distant non-tumor lung tissue. These receptor sequences come from a man in his 60s with non-small cell lung cancer.

The chain joins TRBV7-8 to TRBJ2-1; no clear D gene. CDR3 length: 16 residues. Germline V gene data show CDR1 as SGHVS and CDR2 as FQNEAQ. V lost 1 base to trimming and J lost 0 bases, with 10 bases between them. Here the CDR3 reads CASSLEAVGSYNEQFF. The CDR3 nucleotides are TGTGCCAGCAGCTTAGAGGCGGTTGGCTCCTACAATGAGCAGTTCTTC.

Of note for this clonotype: A read error is possible here, since a much larger clone lies one base away. J is TRBJ2-5 and V is TRBV7-9; perhaps D is TRBD1 or TRBD2 (5 bases each). Trimming removed 3 bases at V and 5 bases at J, with 7 bases between. This CDR3 is 12 amino acids long. Per germline, CDR1 SEHNR and CDR2 FQNEAQ (reference sequence). The CDR3 loop is CASSLGVETQYF. In nucleotides, the CDR3 is TGTGCCAGCAGCTTGGGGGTGGAGACCCAGTACTTC.

The chain combines TRBV28 with TRBJ2-7; D possibly corresponds to TRBD2 (5 bases). Per the germline V gene, CDR1 is MDHEN and CDR2 is SYDVKM. The CDR3 has 15 amino acids. V gave up 4 bases and J gave up 3 bases, with 16 bases separating them. The CDR3: CASSSPTEGYYEQYF. CDR3 nucleotides: TGTGCCAGCAGTTCGCCTACTGAGGGTTACTACGAGCAGTACTTC. The full variable domain, with the rest looked up from reference TRBV28 and TRBJ2-7, is DVKVTQSSRYLVKRTGEKVFLECVQDMDHENMFWYRQDPGLGLRLIYFSYDVKMKEKGDIPEGYSVSREKKERFSLILESASTNQTSMYLCASSSPTEGYYEQYFGPGTRLTVT.

The chain couples TRBV12-3 or TRBV12-4 to TRBJ2-7; the D is unclear. Trimming removed 1 base from V and 2 bases from J, with 9 bases in between. This CDR3 is 14 amino acids long. CDR3: CASSLVEIAYEQYF. For the CDR3, the DNA is TGTGCCAGCAGTTTAGTTGAAATAGCCTACGAGCAGTACTTC.

In regard to this clonotype: Relative to the germline gene, one junction end is altered; a read error may explain this. V and J are TRBV6-2 or TRBV6-3 and TRBJ2-7, with D possibly being TRBD2 (6 bases). The CDR3 contains 15 residues. Looked up from germline, CDR1 is MNHEY and CDR2 is SVGEGT. The CDR3 coding sequence is TGTGCGAGCACCTCTCAGGACTATGTGTCCTACGAGCGGTACTTC. Protein product: CASTSQDYVSYERYF.

This clonotype turned up a few times. A much more abundant neighbour one base away suggests this may be a read error. The chain carries TRBV10-2 and TRBJ2-3, with D maybe TRBD1 (5 bases). With 9 bases removed from V and 4 bases from J, the gap between germline ends came to 17 bases. CDR1 and CDR2 (germline): WSHSY, SAAADI. The CDR3 sequence is 14 residues long. DNA for the CDR3: TGCGCCAGTTTGACAGACTTATTCGCAGATACGCAGTATTTT. This encodes CASLTDLFADTQYF.

This clonotype was found a few times. A read error may be the cause here, since a much bigger clone is one base away. The CDR3 region is CASSLVTGGRNYGYTF. CDR3 sequence (DNA): TGTGCCAGCAGCTTGGTGACAGGGGGACGGAACTATGGCTACACCTTC. This sequence joins TRBV5-4 and TRBJ1-2; 9 positions match TRBD1. The CDR3 has 16 residues. Germline-derived CDR1 and CDR2 are SGHNT and YYREEE (reference sequence). Trimming took 0 bases from V and 2 from J; bases not matched to a gene: 5.

The chain uses TRBV11-2 and TRBJ2-1, with D perhaps matching TRBD2 (5 bases). With the DNA end fitting TRBJ2-7 better, the J assignment may be wrong. The CDR3 extends over 14 amino acids. Germline V gene lookup returns CDR1 SGHAT and CDR2 FQNNGV. CDR3 nucleotides: TGTGCCAGCATCTCCGTTCCGAGCGGTTCCAAGCAGTACTTC. Its translation is CASISVPSGSKQYF.

With regard to this clonotype: The junction does not match germline at one end; this may be a read error. The V and J genes are TRBV7-9 and TRBJ1-1; 7 positions agree with TRBD1. Per germline, CDR1 SEHNR and CDR2 FQNEAQ (reference sequence). CDR3 size: 14 residues. This CDR3 reads CASSISQGSTETFF. The CDR3 DNA reads as TGTGCCAGCAGCATTTCACAGGGGAGCACTGAAACTTTCTTT. Complete variable domain (other parts from reference TRBV7-9 and TRBJ1-1): DTGVSQNPRHKITKRGQNVTFRCDPISEHNRLYWYRQTLGQGPEFLTYFQNEAQLEKSRLLSDRFSAERPKGSFSTLEIQRTEQGDSAMYLCASSISQGSTETFFGQGTRLTVV.

This clonotype was seen only once. A single base separates this from a much larger clone, so it may be a read error. This rearrangement joins TRBV20-1 to TRBJ2-2; TRBD2 matches 8 bases. CDR3 length equals 17 residues. Per the germline V gene, CDR1 is DFQATT and CDR2 is SNEGSKA (reference sequence). The V gene end was trimmed by 0 bases and the J gene end by 1 base; junction bases not matched to a gene: 7. CDR3 amino acids: CSARDLRSGMNTGELFF. The CDR3 DNA reads TGCAGTGCTAGAGATCTCCGTAGCGGGATGAACACCGGGGAGCTGTTTTTT.

This clonotype was seen only a few times. A read error may be the cause here, since a much bigger clone is one base away. In DNA form, the CDR3 reads TGTGCCAGCATCAAGGACAGGGACCAAGGGACCCAGTACTTC. It translates to CASIKDRDQGTQYF. The chain couples TRBV5-4 to TRBJ2-5; 8 bases align to TRBD1. The germline gives CDR1 SGHNT, CDR2 YYREEE (reference sequence). The CDR3 runs 14 residues.

Regarding this clonotype: No conserved phenylalanine or tryptophan is present at the end of the CDR3, so a read error is the likely explanation. The DNA is omitted, as the CDR3 cannot be located on it reliably, and the CDR3 follows TCRdb's listing. The rearrangement joins TRBV11-2 to TRBJ2-3. The germline V gene has CDR1 SGHAT and CDR2 FQNNGV. Termini included, the CDR3 measures 14 amino acids. The CDR3 protein is CASSHRTYTATQYY.

There are a few counts of this clonotype. A much larger clonotype is one base distant, so this may be a read error. V is TRBV5-6 and J is TRBJ2-3; D not certain. Germline values: CDR1 SGHDT, CDR2 YYEEEE. The CDR3 is made up of 14 amino acids. The DNA for the CDR3 is TGTGCCAGCAGCTTGACTCGGCGCACAGATACGCGGTATTTT. Translating gives CASSLTRRTDTRYF.

Concerning this clonotype itself: This may be a read error: a much more frequent sequence differs by one nucleotide. This chain links TRBV7-8 with TRBJ2-7; a weak D match, TRBD1 (5 bases). Germline CDR1 and CDR2: SGHVS and FQNEAQ. This CDR3 spans 16 amino acids. In nucleotides, the CDR3 is TGTGCCAACAGCCACCTTCTTACGACAGATTCCTACGAGCAGTACTTC. Translation: CANSHLLTTDSYEQYF.

This sequence joins TRBV5-1 and TRBJ2-7, with D perhaps matching TRBD1 (5 bases). V lost 4 bases to trimming and J lost 5 bases, with 16 bases between them. The CDR3 length is 14 residues. Germline loops: CDR1 SGHRS, CDR2 YFSETQ. This CDR3 is CASSRFGASDEQYF. CDR3 DNA sequence: TGCGCCAGCAGCAGGTTTGGGGCCTCGGACGAGCAGTACTTC.

In this sample, this clonotype turned up many times. The CDR3 protein is CASSYSAGPDSYNEQFF. The CDR3 region has the DNA TGTGCCAGCAGTTACTCCGCGGGACCTGACTCATACAATGAGCAGTTCTTC. This chain uses TRBV6-5 with TRBJ2-1, with D maybe TRBD2 (6 bases). Germline loops: CDR1 MNHEY, CDR2 SVGAGI. V lost 0 bases, J lost 4 bases, and 16 bases lay in between. The CDR3 sequence is 17 residues long.

The rearrangement links TRBV11-3 to TRBJ2-7; no clear D gene. Germline CDR1 and CDR2: SGHNT and YENEEA. Trimming took 1 base from V and 4 from J, leaving 11 bases between them. The length of the CDR3 is 14 residues. CDR3 protein: CASSLVQNSYEQYF. The CDR3 DNA reads as TGTGCCAGCAGCTTAGTACAGAACTCATACGAGCAGTACTTC.

This clonotype came up a few times. This chain joins TRBV11-2 and TRBJ1-2, with D tentatively TRBD1 (5 bases). Trimming stripped 0 bases from V and 7 bases from J, with 12 bases between. Germline V lookup: CDR1 SGHAT, CDR2 FQNNGV. The CDR3 loop spans 14 amino acids. CDR3 in DNA: TGTGCCAGCAGCTTAGACCCCGGGAGGGGTGGCTACACCTTC. This translates into CASSLDPGRGGYTF. Variable domain in full (rest from reference TRBV11-2 and TRBJ1-2): EAGVAQSPRYKIIEKRQSVAFWCNPISGHATLYWYQQILGQGPKLLIQFQNNGVVDDSQLPKDRFSAERLKGVDSTLKIQPAKLEDSAVYLCASSLDPGRGGYTFGSGTRLTVV.

For this clonotype: Relative to the germline gene, one junction end is altered; a read error may explain this. The chain couples TRBV6-5 to TRBJ2-3; 9 positions match TRBD2. The CDR3 covers 15 residues. Germline V gene data show CDR1 as MNHEY and CDR2 as SVGAGI. The CDR3 nucleotides read TGTGACAGCAATGTTAGCGGGAGTATCACAGATACGCACTATTTT. This translates into CDSNVSGSITDTHYF.

This rearrangement joins TRBV24-1 to TRBJ2-1, with D hard to call. The CDR3 runs 15 residues. CDR1 KGHDR and CDR2 SFDVKD come from the germline V gene. Trimming took off 2 bases at V and 4 bases at J, with 11 bases between the two ends. The CDR3 bases are TGTGCCACCAGTGATTCCCTTGGTACGTACAATGAGCAGTTCTTC. Residues: CATSDSLGTYNEQFF.

Only a few counts were recorded for this clonotype. This chain joins TRBV20-1 and TRBJ2-5; 7 positions agree with TRBD1. Germline V gene lookup returns CDR1 DFQATT and CDR2 SNEGSKA (reference sequence). This CDR3 is built from 14 residues. For the CDR3, the DNA is TGCAGCGTCACATTTACAGGGGCCCAAGAGACCCAGTACTTC. Amino acids: CSVTFTGAQETQYF.

This clonotype showed up many times. The chain is built from TRBV7-8 and TRBJ2-1; D gene uncertain. There are 13 residues in the CDR3. Germline values: CDR1 SGHVS, CDR2 FQNEAQ. V gave up 2 bases and J gave up 15 bases, with 17 bases separating them. CDR3 DNA: TGTGCCAGCAGCTTAAGTCACTACAGTTTGCTGTTCTTC. Protein sequence: CASSLSHYSLLFF.

This clonotype was seen once. The junction departs from germline at one end; a sequencing error may be responsible. The V and J genes are TRBV6-1 and TRBJ2-1; D perhaps matches TRBD2 (5 bases). The CDR3 consists of 17 residues. Germline V gives CDR1 MNHNS, CDR2 SASEGT. CDR3 DNA: TGTGTCAGCAGTGAAGCGGATAGCGCTAGCTCCTACAATGAGCAGTTCTTC. This sequence encodes CVSSEADSASSYNEQFF.

V gene TRBV29-1 combines with J gene TRBJ1-2; D is perhaps TRBD1 (6 bases). Deletions cut 6 bases from V and 7 bases from J, with 15 bases between. CDR1 and CDR2 from the germline V gene are SQVTM and ANQGSEA. The CDR3 runs to 12 residues. CDR3 protein: CSVADSSAGYTF. The DNA for the CDR3 is TGCAGCGTGGCGGACAGTAGCGCTGGCTACACCTTC.

The chain joins TRBV11-3 to TRBJ2-7, with 10 bases that match TRBD2. This CDR3 is built from 15 residues. Looked up from germline, CDR1 is SGHNT and CDR2 is YENEEA. The CDR3, as DNA: TGTATCGGTAGGAGAGCTAGCGGGAGCTCCTACGAGCAGTACTTC. Translating it yields CIGRRASGSSYEQYF. Variable domain in full (rest from reference TRBV11-3 and TRBJ2-7): EAGVVQSPRYKIIEKKQPVAFWCNPISGHNTLYWYLQNLGQGPELLIRYENEEAVDDSQLPKDRFSAERLKGVDSTLKIQPAELGDSAVYLCIGRRASGSSYEQYFGPGTRLTVT.

Remarks on this clonotype: One end of the junction fails to match germline, which may point to a read error. CDR3 amino acids: CANSQGRGQLYGYTF. The CDR3, as DNA: TGTGCCAACAGCCAAGGGAGGGGACAGCTATATGGCTACACATTC. The chain combines TRBV14 with TRBJ1-2; 7 bases match TRBD1. This CDR3 has 15 amino acids. Germline-derived CDR1 and CDR2 are SGHDN and FVKESK.

The rearrangement links TRBV4-2 to TRBJ1-1, with no clear D. The germline CDR1 and CDR2 sequences are LGHNA and YNFKEQ. The ends were cut back, 1 base at V and 7 bases at J, with 13 bases in the middle. This CDR3 comprises 14 residues. The CDR3: CASSQGERGNEAFF. The CDR3 DNA reads as TGTGCCAGCAGCCAAGGGGAACGTGGCAATGAAGCTTTCTTT.

As concerns this clonotype: A read error may be the cause here, since a much bigger clone is one base away. The rearrangement uses TRBV20-1 and TRBJ1-1, with 7 bases fitting TRBD1. The CDR3 is made up of 13 amino acids. Germline trimming cut 4 bases from V and 1 base from J; bases unmatched to any gene: 3. Germline V gives CDR1 DFQATT, CDR2 SNEGSKA (reference sequence). This CDR3 is CSAIWTGNTEAFF. In DNA, the CDR3 is TGCAGTGCTATCTGGACAGGGAACACTGAAGCTTTCTTT.

This clonotype was seen a few times. The V and J genes are TRBV5-1 and TRBJ2-3; 9 positions agree with TRBD2. Trimming removed 1 base from V and 2 bases from J; junction bases left unmatched: 11. Looked up from germline, CDR1 is SGHRS and CDR2 is YFSETQ. CDR3 size: 18 residues. The CDR3 DNA reads as TGCGCCAGCAGCTTGCACACCGGGACTAGCATGAACACAGATACGCAGTATTTT. The encoded protein is CASSLHTGTSMNTDTQYF.